This TCR beta chain comes out of a study of PD-1 blockade in classical Hodgkin lymphoma. Here immunoSEQ multiplex PCR was the method, and the copy in TCRdb shows in-frame clones only, minus some. This table has 80,000 to 100,000 clones, about 92% appearing once. A word on this clone: Its target is unknown.

The length of the CDR3 is 18 residues. Germline loops: CDR1 SGHRS, CDR2 YFSETQ. The V gene end was trimmed by 7 bases and the J gene end by 0 bases; junction bases not matched to a gene: 18. Broader study findings: Exclusion was the outcome for patients who began nivolumab under 1 year after ASCT. Similar baseline diversity was found in complete responders and newly diagnosed patients.

Time point in this sample: cycle 4 day 1 (C4D1), after five to seven weeks of nivolumab. Every patient relapsed after autologous stem cell transplantation, and brentuximab vedotin exposure varied. V and J are TRBV5-1 and TRBJ2-7; TRBD2 matches at 8 bases. The receptor's source is a human donor with classical Hodgkin lymphoma. The sequences come from peripheral blood mononuclear cells (PBMCs), collected before the fourth cycle of nivolumab. The CDR3 coding sequence is TGCGCCAGCCCCCGGTGGCTAGCGGGCCAGGGGAACTCCTACGAGCAGTACTTC. Encoded protein: CASPRWLAGQGNSYEQYF.